A single sample gave rise to the 20 T cell receptor beta chains below, sequenced in a study of blood T cell repertoires in COVID-19. Profiling relied on immunoSEQ multiplex PCR, and the TCRdb table lists in-frame clones only, not all of them. The sample carries over 250,000 clones, approximately 88% recorded once. Sample: peripheral blood. These receptors came from a man aged 45-60 years with acute or convalescent COVID-19.

This chain links TRBV30 with TRBJ2-5, with D uncertain. The CDR3 length is 12 residues. V lost 5 bases and J lost 7, with 14 bases in between. Germline CDR1 and CDR2: GTSNPN and SVGIG (reference sequence). CDR3 nucleotide sequence: TGTGCCTGGGACGGAGCAGTCGGGACCCAGTACTTC. Translated, it gives CAWDGAVGTQYF.

The count of this clone is one. The chain is built from TRBV11-2 and TRBJ2-3; D uncertain. The CDR3 is made up of 13 amino acids. Germline-derived CDR1 and CDR2 are SGHAT and FQNNGV. V lost 3 bases and J 5 bases, leaving 9 bases between the germline ends. Written as DNA, the CDR3 is TGTGCCAGCAGCTTTTCAGATGGAGATACGCAGTATTTT. Residues: CASSFSDGDTQYF.

This chain links TRBV9 with TRBJ1-2; D call uncertain. V was cut by 0 bases and J by 4 bases, with 10 bases left in between. CDR1 and CDR2 (germline): SGDLS, YYNGEE. The CDR3 spans 14 residues. The chain's CDR3 is CASSVGVATYGYTF. DNA for the CDR3: TGTGCCAGCAGCGTAGGGGTAGCTACCTATGGCTACACCTTC.

The V and J genes are TRBV7-9 and TRBJ1-4; no definite D call. CDR3 length: 16 residues. V dropped 1 base and J dropped 1 base, with 10 bases sitting between them. The V gene's germline CDR1 is SEHNR and CDR2 FQNEAQ (reference sequence). The CDR3 sequence: CASSLGQILTNEKLFF. The CDR3 DNA follows: TGTGCCAGCAGCTTAGGGCAGATTCTAACTAATGAAAAACTGTTTTTT.

The CDR3, as DNA: TGCGCCAGCAGCCAAGAAGGGGCCAGGGGAGGGAGCACAGATACGCAGTATTTT. Amino acid sequence: CASSQEGARGGSTDTQYF. The chain uses TRBV4-1 and TRBJ2-3; possible D gene TRBD2, 7 bases. The CDR3 sequence is 18 residues long. Trimming cost V 0 bases and J 0 bases, with 16 bases left between them. CDR1 is MGHRA, CDR2 YSYEKL, per germline.

The CDR3 is CSVEVDRLAQYF. The CDR3 bases are TGCAGCGTTGAGGTAGACAGGTTGGCGCAGTACTTC. V gene TRBV29-1 combines with J gene TRBJ2-7, with D tentatively TRBD1 (6 bases). Germline CDR1 reads SQVTM; CDR2 reads ANQGSEA. The length of the CDR3 is 12 residues. Trimming left V 3 bases short and J 9 bases short, with 15 bases between.

The V and J genes are TRBV2 and TRBJ1-4; tentatively, D is TRBD1 (6 bases). V lost 6 bases, J lost 1 base, and 6 bases lay in between. Looked up from germline, CDR1 is SNHLY and CDR2 is FYNNEI. This CDR3 contains 13 residues. In DNA form, the CDR3 reads TGTGCCAGCAGACAGGGAACTAATGAAAAACTGTTTTTT. Protein: CASRQGTNEKLFF.

The table lists this clone with a count of one. The rearrangement links TRBV30 to TRBJ1-4; the match to TRBD1 covers 12 bases. The CDR3 consists of 18 residues. The ends lost 3 bases at V and 0 bases at J; junction bases unmatched: 8. Germline V gene lookup returns CDR1 GTSNPN and CDR2 SVGIG (reference sequence). CDR3 DNA: TGTGCCTGGAGGGGGACAGGGGGCTTCATTGCAACTAATGAAAAACTGTTTTTT. Translation gives CAWRGTGGFIATNEKLFF.

This chain links TRBV9 with TRBJ2-3; tentatively, D is TRBD2 (5 bases). The CDR3 loop spans 17 amino acids. Germline V CDR1 and CDR2: SGDLS, YYNGEE. With 0 bases removed from V and 0 bases from J, the gap between germline ends came to 14 bases. CDR3 in amino acids: CASSVEAGSASTDTQYF. As DNA, the CDR3 is TGTGCCAGCAGCGTAGAGGCGGGCAGCGCTAGCACAGATACGCAGTATTTT. Full variable domain (rest looked up from reference TRBV9 and TRBJ2-3): DSGVTQTPKHLITATGQRVTLRCSPRSGDLSVYWYQQSLDQGLQFLIQYYNGEERAKGNILERFSAQQFPDLHSELNLSSLELGDSALYFCASSVEAGSASTDTQYFGPGTRLTVL.

This chain connects TRBV4-1 to TRBJ1-2, with D hard to call. V lost 4 bases and J 7 bases, leaving 13 bases between the germline ends. The CDR3 length is 13 residues. The germline V gene has CDR1 MGHRA and CDR2 YSYEKL. CDR3: CASSPLELRGYTF. In DNA form, the CDR3 reads TGCGCCAGCAGCCCATTAGAACTACGTGGCTACACCTTC.

This chain links TRBV19 with TRBJ1-5; D perhaps matches TRBD1 (5 bases). CDR3 length equals 12 residues. CDR1 and CDR2 (germline): LNHDA, SQIVND (reference sequence). V was clipped by 6 bases and J by 5 bases, with 8 bases between them. The CDR3 loop reads CASSRGDQPQHF. As DNA, the CDR3 is TGTGCCAGTAGCCGGGGGGATCAGCCCCAGCATTTT.

This rearrangement joins TRBV9 to TRBJ1-5, with 7 positions matching TRBD1. This CDR3 has 15 residues. Germline V CDR1 and CDR2: SGDLS, YYNGEE. Germline trimming cut 4 bases from V and 1 base from J; bases unmatched to any gene: 5. The CDR3: CASSRQGVSNQPQHF. CDR3 nucleotides: TGTGCCAGCAGCCGACAGGGAGTGAGCAATCAGCCCCAGCATTTT.

This chain connects TRBV12-5 to TRBJ1-2, with 10 bases lining up with TRBD1. CDR3 length: 13 amino acids. V gave up 7 bases and J gave up 7 bases; unmatched junction bases: 6. Germline CDR1 and CDR2: LGHNT and FRNRAP. The DNA of the CDR3 is TGTGCTAGTGCCTTGACAGGGGGCGTTGGCTACACCTTC. Translation: CASALTGGVGYTF.

CDR3 sequence: CSVWGSATGELFF. In DNA form, the CDR3 reads TGCAGCGTTTGGGGCTCAGCCACCGGGGAGCTGTTTTTT. The chain uses TRBV29-1 and TRBJ2-2; D perhaps matches TRBD1 (5 bases). The CDR3 length is 13 residues. V lost 5 bases and J lost 4, with 11 bases in between. CDR1 SQVTM and CDR2 ANQGSEA come from the germline V gene.

V is TRBV18 and J is TRBJ1-6; tentative D call: TRBD1 (6 bases). V was pared by 2 bases and J by 9 bases, with 11 bases between. This CDR3 is built from 14 residues. Germline V gives CDR1 KGHSH, CDR2 LQKENI. The CDR3 DNA reads as TGTGCCAGCTCACCAGGCAGGGGTAGTTCACCCCTCCACTTT. Its protein is CASSPGRGSSPLHF.

The V gene is TRBV2, the J gene TRBJ1-2, with TRBD1 identical over 10 bases. J gave up 7 bases and V 8 bases, and 7 bases lay outside the gene matches. CDR3 size: 13 residues. Germline V gene lookup returns CDR1 SNHLY and CDR2 FYNNEI. The CDR3 protein is CASGRDRGRGYTF. CDR3 in DNA: TGTGCCAGCGGCCGGGACAGGGGTCGTGGCTACACCTTC. The variable domain in full, with the rest retrieved from reference TRBV2 and TRBJ1-2, is EPEVTQTPSHQVTQMGQEVILRCVPISNHLYFYWYRQILGQKVEFLVSFYNNEISEKSEIFDDQFSVERPDGSNFTLKIRSTKLEDSAMYFCASGRDRGRGYTFGSGTRLTVV.

The chain carries TRBV5-1 and TRBJ2-1; weak D call: TRBD2 (5 bases). V gave up 4 bases and J gave up 10 bases, with 9 bases separating them. CDR3 length equals 11 residues. Germline lookup yields CDR1 SGHRS and CDR2 YFSETQ. The CDR3 nucleotides read TGCGCCAGCAGCAATGTAGCGGAGCAGTTCTTC. Residues: CASSNVAEQFF.

This chain links TRBV27 with TRBJ2-3; perhaps TRBD2 as D (6 bases). This CDR3 is built from 12 residues. The germline gives CDR1 MNHEY, CDR2 SMNVEV (reference sequence). Trimming stripped 5 bases from V and 7 bases from J, with 10 bases between. The CDR3 nucleotides are TGTGCCAGCAGTACGGGACTGAATACGCAGTATTTT. Its translation: CASSTGLNTQYF.

This clone was counted a single time. The J gene is TRBJ2-1, the V gene TRBV6-1, with 10 positions matching TRBD1. Germline V CDR1 and CDR2: MNHNS, SASEGT. Losses at the gene ends were 3 bases for V and 15 bases for J; bases not matched to a gene: 2. The CDR3 sequence is 11 residues long. The CDR3 DNA sequence: TGTGCCAGCAGTGAGTGGACAGGGGGGTTCTTC. It is translated as CASSEWTGGFF.

The chain joins TRBV29-1 to TRBJ2-1; tentative D call: TRBD2 (5 bases). The CDR3 consists of 15 residues. Trimming left V 2 bases short and J 1 base short, with 12 bases between. Germline V gene sequence: CDR1 SQVTM, CDR2 ANQGSEA. CDR3 region: CSVERSGWSYNEQFF. The CDR3 DNA sequence: TGCAGCGTTGAACGGTCGGGGTGGTCCTACAATGAGCAGTTCTTC.